The clone carrying this T cell receptor beta chain was detected a few times. Its antigen remains unidentified. The source of the sample is a study of cytomegalovirus exposure and HLA in healthy donors. Findings and caveats of the study: As a later analysis revealed, most CMV-associated TCR beta chains appeared HLA-restricted. HLA alleles showed associations with around 15,000 TCR beta sequences in a later analysis, at a 0.05 false discovery rate.

Germline-derived CDR1 and CDR2 are ENHRY and SYGVKD. The V end lost 7 bases, the J end lost 6 bases, and 12 bases lay between the germline ends. This CDR3 is 13 amino acids long. Researchers ran the PCR with 60 Vbeta and 13 Jbeta primers. TCRdb's copy holds only in-frame clones and misses some; the assay was immunoSEQ multiplex PCR. Of about 160,000 clones detected, about four fifths appear once; the ten largest clones hold around 7.7%. The chain combines TRBV10-3 with TRBJ2-2; perhaps TRBD1 as D (5 bases). Sample: PBMCs. The sequence derives from a woman under 40 in good health and CMV-seropositive. CDR3 DNA: TGTGCCATCACTCAGGGATCGTCCGGGGAGCTGTTTTTT. Protein product: CAITQGSSGELFF.